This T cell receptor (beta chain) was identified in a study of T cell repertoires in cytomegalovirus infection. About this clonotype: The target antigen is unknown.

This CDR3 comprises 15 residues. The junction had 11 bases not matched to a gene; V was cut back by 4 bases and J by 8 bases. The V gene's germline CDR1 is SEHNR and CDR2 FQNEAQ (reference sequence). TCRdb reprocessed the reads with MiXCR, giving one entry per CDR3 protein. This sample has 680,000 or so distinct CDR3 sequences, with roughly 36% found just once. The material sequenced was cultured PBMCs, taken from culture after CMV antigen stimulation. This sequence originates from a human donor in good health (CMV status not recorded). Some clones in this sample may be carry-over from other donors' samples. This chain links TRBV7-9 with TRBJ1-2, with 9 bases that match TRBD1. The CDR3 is CASSSGQGKILGYTF. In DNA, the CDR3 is TGTGCCAGCAGCTCAGGACAGGGGAAAATCTTGGGCTACACCTTC.